This is a list of T cell receptor beta chains from one sample in a study of blood T cell repertoires in COVID-19. Some clones are missing from TCRdb's copy, which holds only in-frame ones; the method was immunoSEQ multiplex PCR. The top ten hold over 6% of the sample, which has hundreds of thousands of clones, roughly 88% seen once. Sequencing input: peripheral blood. These receptors were taken from a woman aged 25-40 years who had recovered from COVID-19. The CDR3 runs from the conserved cysteine through the conserved F or W. D genes are given only for firm matches. Expanded clones are given a class, and other clones once, few, many or no size at all.

few,TRBJ1-2,NA,12,TRBV19,TGTGCCAGTAGTCAACAGGGTTGGGGCTACACCTTC,CASSQQGWGYTF
NA,TRBJ2-3,NA,14,TRBV7-2,TGTGCCAGCAGGGATCACAGGGGCACAGATACGCAGTATTTT,CASRDHRGTDTQYF
NA,TRBJ2-7,NA,13,TRBV6-6,TGTGCCAGCAGCACAGGGAGCTCCTACGAGCAGTACTTC,CASSTGSSYEQYF
NA,TRBJ1-5,NA,13,TRBV27,TGTGCCAGCAGTTTAGTTCGGTCTCAGCCCCAGCATTTT,CASSLVRSQPQHF
NA,TRBJ2-3,TRBD2,15,TRBV11-3,TGTGCCAGCAGCCCAGGGACTAGCGGCACAGATACGCAGTATTTT,CASSPGTSGTDTQYF
few,TRBJ1-1,NA,12,TRBV7-2,TGTGCCAGCAGCTTAATTACCGGGAGTTCTTTCTTT,CASSLITGSSFF
once,TRBJ2-5,TRBD1,13,TRBV27,TGTGCCAGCAGTTTCACAGGGGAAGAGACCCAGTACTTC,CASSFTGEETQYF
NA,TRBJ1-5,TRBD1,13,TRBV7-3,TGTGCCAGCAGCCGAGGACAGGGGGAGCCCCAGCATTTT,CASSRGQGEPQHF
NA,TRBJ1-1,NA,13,TRBV5-1,TGCGCCAGCAGGAGGGAAGGGAACACTGAAGCTTTCTTT,CASRREGNTEAFF
NA,TRBJ1-1,NA,13,TRBV11-2,TGTGCCAGCAGCGCGGACAGGAACACTGAAGCTTTCTTT,CASSADRNTEAFF
NA,TRBJ1-2,NA,15,TRBV1,TGCACCAGCAGCCAAGCTAACAGGGTTCACTATGGCTACACCTTC,CTSSQANRVHYGYTF
NA,TRBJ2-1,NA,14,TRBV27,TGTGCCAGCAGCACGAGAGGATCCTACAATGAGCAGTTCTTC,CASSTRGSYNEQFF
NA,TRBJ2-3,TRBD2,15,TRBV5-6,TGTGCCAGCAGCCCGGGACTAGCGGGACTGGATACGCAGTATTTT,CASSPGLAGLDTQYF
NA,TRBJ2-2,NA,15,TRBV19,TGTGCCAGTAGTTGGGGCCCGACCTCTGCCGGGGAGCTGTTTTTT,CASSWGPTSAGELFF
NA,TRBJ2-5,TRBD2,16,TRBV5-1,TGCGCCAGCAGCTTGGTCGGTACTAGCGGGAGCGAGACCCAGTACTTC,CASSLVGTSGSETQYF
NA,TRBJ2-3,TRBD1,14,TRBV30,TGTGCCTGGAGGCCACAGGGGGCAGGAGATACGCAGTATTTT,CAWRPQGAGDTQYF
NA,TRBJ1-1,TRBD1,16,TRBV12-5,TGTGCTAGTGGTTTCTCTCGGACAGGGCGGCACACTGAAGCTTTCTTT,CASGFSRTGRHTEAFF
NA,TRBJ1-2,NA,13,TRBV14,TGTGCCAGCAGCCAAAGTACGGACTATGGCTACACCTTC,CASSQSTDYGYTF
NA,TRBJ2-3,NA,14,TRBV19,TGTGCCACCCAAGAATGGCAGGGAGGAAATACGCAGTATTTT,CATQEWQGGNTQYF
NA,TRBJ1-2,NA,13,TRBV27,TGTGCCAGCAGTTTCGCCGGAGGATACGGCTACACCTTC,CASSFAGGYGYTF
NA,TRBJ1-1,NA,15,TRBV18,TGTGCCAGCTCACCATCGCCGGAGATGAACACTGAAGCTTTCTTT,CASSPSPEMNTEAFF
NA,TRBJ2-6,NA,16,TRBV20-1,TGCAGTGCTAGTTGGATGGGACATACTGGGGCCAACGTCCTGACTTTC,CSASWMGHTGANVLTF
NA,TRBJ2-3,TRBD2,17,TRBV19,TGTGCCAGTAGTATAGGGAGACTAGCGGGGGACACAGATACGCAGTATTTT,CASSIGRLAGDTDTQYF
NA,TRBJ2-3,NA,15,TRBV6-5,TGTGCCAGCAGTTACGAGAGCCCAACGACAGATACGCAGTATTTT,CASSYESPTTDTQYF
NA,TRBJ2-2,NA,16,TRBV5-1,TGCGCCAGCAGCGGACCAGGGATCGCGAACACCGGGGAGCTGTTTTTT,CASSGPGIANTGELFF
NA,TRBJ2-3,NA,12,TRBV14,TGTGCCAGCAGCCAAGTTATTGATACGCAGTATTTT,CASSQVIDTQYF
NA,TRBJ1-5,TRBD1,15,TRBV7-8,TGTGCCAGCAGCTCATGGACAGGGAAGGATCAGCCCCAGCATTTT,CASSSWTGKDQPQHF
NA,TRBJ1-6,NA,16,TRBV9,TGTGCCAGCAGCGTGAGACTTACCCCGGGAGATTCACCCCTCCACTTT,CASSVRLTPGDSPLHF
NA,TRBJ1-2,TRBD1,14,TRBV4-1,TGCGCCAGCAGCCCCGGGACAGCCATCTATGGCTACACCTTC,CASSPGTAIYGYTF
NA,TRBJ2-5,TRBD1,14,TRBV13,TGTGCCAGCAGCTTGTGGGACAGCCAAGAGACCCAGTACTTC,CASSLWDSQETQYF
NA,TRBJ2-2,TRBD2,18,TRBV4-3,TGCGCCAGCAGCCTAGAAATTTTGCGGGGGGGCCGGACCGGGGAGCTGTTTTTT,CASSLEILRGGRTGELFF
NA,TRBJ2-7,NA,13,TRBV5-1,TGCGCCAGCAGCCCCTTATCGAGCGGCGAGCAGTACTTC,CASSPLSSGEQYF
NA,TRBJ2-1,NA,14,TRBV30,TGTGCCTGGAGTTTACAGAGCTCCTACAATGAGCAGTTCTTC,CAWSLQSSYNEQFF
NA,TRBJ2-2,NA,15,TRBV6-2/TRBV6-3,TGTGCCAGCAGTTACTCCCGGCCTAGCACCGGGGAGCTGTTTTTT,CASSYSRPSTGELFF
NA,TRBJ2-3,TRBD2,17,TRBV7-3,TGTGCCAGCAGCTTAAGGCTAGCGGGGGAGGTGGCAGATACGCAGTATTTT,CASSLRLAGEVADTQYF
once,TRBJ2-3,TRBD2,16,TRBV4-1,TGCGCCAGCAGCTCCCGACTAGCGGGGGGAACAGATACGCAGTATTTT,CASSSRLAGGTDTQYF
NA,TRBJ1-2,NA,15,TRBV6-5,TGTGCCAGCTCTAGCGACCCTGAGACTAACTATGGCTACACCTTC,CASSSDPETNYGYTF
NA,TRBJ2-1,NA,12,TRBV19,TGTGCCAGTAGGGAGATGGGGAGTGAGCAGTTCTTC,CASREMGSEQFF
few,TRBJ2-2,TRBD1,16,TRBV18,TGTGCCAGCTCACCGCAAACAGGGGGCGCCACCGGGGAGCTGTTTTTT,CASSPQTGGATGELFF
NA,TRBJ2-5,TRBD2,17,TRBV9,TGTGCCAGCAGCCTTGGGGGTAGCGGGGGGTTTCAGGAGACCCAGTACTTC,CASSLGGSGGFQETQYF